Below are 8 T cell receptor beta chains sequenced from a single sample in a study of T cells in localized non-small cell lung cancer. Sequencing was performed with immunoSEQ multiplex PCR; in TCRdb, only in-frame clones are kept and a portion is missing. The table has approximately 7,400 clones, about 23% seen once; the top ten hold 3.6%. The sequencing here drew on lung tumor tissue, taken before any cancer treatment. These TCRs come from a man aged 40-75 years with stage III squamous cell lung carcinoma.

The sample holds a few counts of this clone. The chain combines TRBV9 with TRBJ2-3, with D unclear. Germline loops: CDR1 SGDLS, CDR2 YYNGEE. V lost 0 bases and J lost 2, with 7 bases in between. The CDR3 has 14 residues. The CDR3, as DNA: TGTGCCAGCAGCGTAGGAGCGACCACAGATACGCAGTATTTT. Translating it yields CASSVGATTDTQYF.

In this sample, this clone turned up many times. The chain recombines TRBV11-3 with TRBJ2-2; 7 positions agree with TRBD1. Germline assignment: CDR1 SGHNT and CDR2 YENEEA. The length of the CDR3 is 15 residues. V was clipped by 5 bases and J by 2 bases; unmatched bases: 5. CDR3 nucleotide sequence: TGTGCCAGCAGCGACGGGACAGCTAACACCGGGGAGCTGTTTTTT. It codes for CASSDGTANTGELFF. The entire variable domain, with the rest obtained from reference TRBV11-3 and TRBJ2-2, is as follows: EAGVVQSPRYKIIEKKQPVAFWCNPISGHNTLYWYLQNLGQGPELLIRYENEEAVDDSQLPKDRFSAERLKGVDSTLKIQPAELGDSAVYLCASSDGTANTGELFFGEGSRLTVL.

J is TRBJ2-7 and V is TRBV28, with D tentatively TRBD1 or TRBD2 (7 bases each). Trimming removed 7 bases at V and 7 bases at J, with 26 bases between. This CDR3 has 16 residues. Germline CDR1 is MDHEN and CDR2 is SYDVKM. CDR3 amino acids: CASISAGAGGVGEQYF. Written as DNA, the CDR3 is TGTGCCAGCATTTCGGCGGGGGCAGGGGGTGTGGGAGAGCAGTACTTC.

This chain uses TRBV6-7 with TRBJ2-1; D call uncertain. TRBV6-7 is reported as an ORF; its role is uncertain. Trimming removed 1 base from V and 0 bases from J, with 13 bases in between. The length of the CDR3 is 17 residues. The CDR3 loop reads CASSYYRRPGSYNEQFF. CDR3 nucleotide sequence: TGTGCCAGCAGTTACTATCGGCGGCCGGGCTCCTACAATGAGCAGTTCTTC.

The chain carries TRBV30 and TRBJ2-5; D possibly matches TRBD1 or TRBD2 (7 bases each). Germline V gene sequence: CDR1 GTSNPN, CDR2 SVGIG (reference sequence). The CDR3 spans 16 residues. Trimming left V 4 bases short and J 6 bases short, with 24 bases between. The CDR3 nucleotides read TGTGCCTGGAACCCGCGGGGGACAGCCTTAGGACAGACCCAGTACTTC. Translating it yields CAWNPRGTALGQTQYF.

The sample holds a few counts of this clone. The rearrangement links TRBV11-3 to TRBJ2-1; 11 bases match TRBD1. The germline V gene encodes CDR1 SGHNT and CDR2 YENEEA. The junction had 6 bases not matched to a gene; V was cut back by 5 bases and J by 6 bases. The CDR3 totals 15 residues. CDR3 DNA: TGTGCCAGCAGCCCGGGACAGGGGGATCGCAATGAGCAGTTCTTC. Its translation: CASSPGQGDRNEQFF. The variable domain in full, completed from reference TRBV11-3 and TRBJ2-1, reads EAGVVQSPRYKIIEKKQPVAFWCNPISGHNTLYWYLQNLGQGPELLIRYENEEAVDDSQLPKDRFSAERLKGVDSTLKIQPAELGDSAVYLCASSPGQGDRNEQFFGPGTRLTVL.

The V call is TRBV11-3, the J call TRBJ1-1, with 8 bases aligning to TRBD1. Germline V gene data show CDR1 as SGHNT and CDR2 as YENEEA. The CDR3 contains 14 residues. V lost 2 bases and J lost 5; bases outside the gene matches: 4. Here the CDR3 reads CASSLQGARTEAFF. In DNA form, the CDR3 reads TGTGCCAGCAGCTTACAGGGGGCGCGGACTGAAGCTTTCTTT.

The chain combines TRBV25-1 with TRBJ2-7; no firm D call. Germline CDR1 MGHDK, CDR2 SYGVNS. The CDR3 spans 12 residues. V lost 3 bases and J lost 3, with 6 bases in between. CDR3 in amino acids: CASSDSGYEQYF. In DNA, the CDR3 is TGTGCCAGCAGTGATTCTGGCTACGAGCAGTACTTC.